This TCR beta chain comes out of a study of shared clonotypes between healthy human individuals. Study-wide results and caveats: Few donors limited the genetic and exposure-history diversity represented. Blood was the only sampled material, and tissue repertoires likely differ.

This CDR3 is 15 amino acids long. V was clipped by 0 bases and J by 10 bases, with 16 bases between them. Per germline, CDR1 LNHNV and CDR2 YYDKDF (reference sequence). Researchers drew on tens of millions of PBMCs for genomic DNA from unsorted samples. This clone was counted at least ten times. Its antigen is unidentified. This sample includes further DNA sequences coding for the same CDR3. Assay execution took place at the deep level. Repertoires were generated with immunoSEQ multiplex PCR, while TCRdb's copy carries only in-frame clones and drops some. The profile shows some 530,000 clones, roughly 80% of them singletons.

The specimen was PBMCs. This TCR derives from a woman aged 40-49 years in good health. Some clones in this sample may be carry-over from other donors' samples. This sequence joins TRBV15 and TRBJ1-5; D call uncertain. CDR3 coding DNA: TGTGCCACCAGCAGAGAAAGGGAAGGTCCAAGCCCCCAGCATTTT. It codes for CATSREREGPSPQHF.